The clone carrying this TCR beta chain was observed a handful of times. Its cognate antigen is unknown. The data are from a study of T cell repertoires in cytomegalovirus infection. Study as a whole: CMV epitopes used comprised recently identified HLA-C-restricted ones and well-studied HLA-B-restricted ones. From public TCR beta signatures came an indication of both CMV infection and matching HLA type.

Study-wide results and caveats: Of the TCR beta families, the public ones yielded a cumulative frequency that identified carriers of CMV plus the relevant HLA. The ex vivo response showed dominance by HLA-C-restricted CMV-specific TCR beta clonotypes.

The V gene's germline CDR1 is ENHRY and CDR2 SYGVKD. The CDR3 runs 14 residues. Deletions cut 7 bases from V and 0 bases from J, with 10 bases between. TCRdb reprocessed the reads with MiXCR, giving one entry per CDR3 protein. Among about 69,000 distinct CDR3 sequences listed, about 27% were seen once. Material: CD8+ T cells from cultured PBMCs, obtained from culture after CMV antigen stimulation. The receptor's source is a human donor in good health (CMV status not recorded). Some clones in this sample may be carry-over from other donors' samples. The chain combines TRBV10-3 with TRBJ1-3, with D perhaps TRBD1 (5 bases). CDR3 coding DNA: TGTGCCATCATGGGGGAGTCCTCTGGAAACACCATATATTTT. This sequence encodes CAIMGESSGNTIYF.